Listed here are 5 T cell receptor beta chains from one sample, sequenced in a study of cytomegalovirus exposure and HLA in healthy donors. Profiling relied on immunoSEQ multiplex PCR, and the TCRdb table lists in-frame clones only, not all of them. Of 150,000 to 250,000 clones in the sample, roughly 81% are singletons; the top ten hold 0.95% to 1.5%. The sequenced sample was PBMCs. Receptors originate from a woman in her twenties or thirties in good health and CMV-seronegative.

To note about this clone: This sample includes further DNA sequences coding for the same CDR3. The chain combines TRBV5-1 with TRBJ2-3; D remains ambiguous. This CDR3 has 14 amino acids. V was clipped by 0 bases and J by 2 bases, with 7 bases between them. CDR1 and CDR2 (germline): SGHRS, YFSETQ. The CDR3 is CASSLDRATDTQYF. DNA for the CDR3: TGCGCCAGCAGCTTGGATCGCGCCACAGATACGCAGTATTTT.

This clone was counted ten times or more. The J gene is TRBJ1-2, the V gene TRBV6-4, with D perhaps TRBD1 (6 bases). This CDR3 has 12 amino acids. CDR1 is MRHNA, CDR2 SNTAGT, per germline. V was trimmed by 3 bases and J by 8 bases, leaving 10 bases between them. CDR3 DNA sequence: TGTGCCAGCAGTGAATCAGGGGTCGGCTACACCTTC. It codes for CASSESGVGYTF.

This clone was detected only a few times. The chain is built from TRBV6-6 and TRBJ2-7; D remains ambiguous. The CDR3 is made up of 13 amino acids. V shed 5 bases and J shed 1 base, with 9 bases lying between them. Germline V CDR1 and CDR2: MNHNY, SVGAGI (reference sequence). This chain's CDR3 is CASSPGGSYEQYF. As DNA, the CDR3 is TGTGCCAGCAGTCCAGGTGGGTCCTACGAGCAGTACTTC.

V gene TRBV11-2 combines with J gene TRBJ2-7; 12 positions match TRBD2. This CDR3 is 17 amino acids long. The trim removed 3 bases at V and 4 bases at J, leaving 10 bases unmatched. Germline values: CDR1 SGHAT, CDR2 FQNNGV. As DNA, the CDR3 is TGTGCCAGCAGCTTGACTAGCGGGAGCTCCCGGGGATACGAGCAGTACTTC. Its protein product is CASSLTSGSSRGYEQYF.

As DNA, the CDR3 is TGTGCCAGCAACAGGGGGGGCGACGAGCAGTACTTC. As protein: CASNRGGDEQYF. The chain couples TRBV6-6 to TRBJ2-7, with D possibly TRBD1 on 8 matching bases. The CDR3 sequence is 12 residues long. Trimming stripped 7 bases from V and 5 bases from J, with 12 bases between. Germline loops: CDR1 MNHNY, CDR2 SVGAGI (reference sequence).